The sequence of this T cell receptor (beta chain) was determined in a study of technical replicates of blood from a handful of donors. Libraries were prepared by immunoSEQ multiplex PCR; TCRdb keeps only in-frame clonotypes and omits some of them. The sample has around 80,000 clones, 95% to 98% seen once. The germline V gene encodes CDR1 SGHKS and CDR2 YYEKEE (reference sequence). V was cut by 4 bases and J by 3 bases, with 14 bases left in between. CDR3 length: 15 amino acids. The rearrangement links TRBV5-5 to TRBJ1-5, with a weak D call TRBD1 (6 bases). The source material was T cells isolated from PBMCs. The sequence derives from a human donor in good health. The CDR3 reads CASSPEGQFNQPQHF. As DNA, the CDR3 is TGTGCCAGCAGCCCGGAAGGACAGTTCAATCAGCCCCAGCATTTT.